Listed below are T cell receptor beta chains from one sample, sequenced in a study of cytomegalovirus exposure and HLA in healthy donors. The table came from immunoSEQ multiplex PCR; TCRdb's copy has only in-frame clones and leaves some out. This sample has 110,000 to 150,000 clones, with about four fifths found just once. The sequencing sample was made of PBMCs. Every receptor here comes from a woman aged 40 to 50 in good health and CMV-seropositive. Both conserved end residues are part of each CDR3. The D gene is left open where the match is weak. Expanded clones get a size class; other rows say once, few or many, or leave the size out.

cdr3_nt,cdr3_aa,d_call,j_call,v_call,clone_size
TGTGCCAGCAGCTCGGGACTAGCGGTTCAAGAGACCCAGTACTTC,CASSSGLAVQETQYF,TRBD2,TRBJ2-5,TRBV7-2,-
TGTGCCAGTACCCTGGGAGGCAGGGAACATGAGCAGTTCTTC,CASTLGGREHEQFF,-,TRBJ2-1,TRBV19,-
TGTGCCTGGATGAGACCCAGACTCCCCTACGAGCAGTACTTC,CAWMRPRLPYEQYF,-,TRBJ2-7,TRBV30,-
TGTGCCAGCTCCCCCTCCTTCAAATTCACAGGTTCCCAATTCCTATCCTACAATGAGCAGTTCTTC,CASSPSFKFTGSQFLSYNEQFF,-,TRBJ2-1,TRBV18,-
TGTGCCAGCAGCTTAGGTCTGGGACTACTAGCGGGTATGGCAGATACGCAGTATTTT,CASSLGLGLLAGMADTQYF,TRBD2,TRBJ2-3,TRBV7-9,-
TGTGCCAGCAGCAGGACTAATCCTACTAGCACAGATACGCAGTATTTT,CASSRTNPTSTDTQYF,-,TRBJ2-3,TRBV9,-
TGCGCCAGCAGCTTGGGGAGACTAGCGGGAGGAAGGGACAATGAGCAGTTCTTC,CASSLGRLAGGRDNEQFF,TRBD2,TRBJ2-1,TRBV5-1,-
TGTGCCAGGACGATTTACAGGGAAACGCTGCCCCAGCATTTT,CARTIYRETLPQHF,-,TRBJ1-5,TRBV6-8,few
TGTGCCAGCAGCTTATCGCGGAGGGTAGCGGGAGAGGGGGAGTACTTC,CASSLSRRVAGEGEYF,TRBD2,TRBJ2-7,TRBV11-2,-
TGCAGCGTTGAAGGACTAGCGGGGCAGTACGAGCAGTACTTC,CSVEGLAGQYEQYF,TRBD2,TRBJ2-7,TRBV29-1,once
TGTGCCATCAGTGAGTCCTTCCGGGAGGGATTTGGTACGCAGTATTTT,CAISESFREGFGTQYF,TRBD2,TRBJ2-3,TRBV10-3,-
TGTGCCAGCAGCTTAGTATCCGTTTCGCGGTTTCCCCAAGAGACCCAGTACTTC,CASSLVSVSRFPQETQYF,-,TRBJ2-5,TRBV7-6,-
TGTGCCAGCAGCTTGATGGGGGCCCAAGAGACCCAGTACTTC,CASSLMGAQETQYF,-,TRBJ2-5,TRBV5-8,-
TGTGCCAGCAGCTTGACGACAGGGGCTACGACTGAAGCTTTCTTT,CASSLTTGATTEAFF,TRBD1,TRBJ1-1,TRBV5-8,few
TGTGCCCGGGGAGGGGGACTCTCTGGAAACACCATATATTTT,CARGGGLSGNTIYF,-,TRBJ1-3,TRBV30,-
TGTGCCAGCCTAAGCGGGATCACATCGGGCACAGATACGCAGTATTTT,CASLSGITSGTDTQYF,TRBD2,TRBJ2-3,TRBV28,-
TGTGCCAGCAGCTTATACGGGGGCACAGATACGCAGTATTTT,CASSLYGGTDTQYF,-,TRBJ2-3,TRBV11-1,-
TGTGCCAGCAGCTTCCTAGGTAATGAGCAGTTCTTC,CASSFLGNEQFF,-,TRBJ2-1,TRBV7-2,-
TGTGCCAGCAGCTTACTAAACACTGAAGCTTTCTTT,CASSLLNTEAFF,-,TRBJ1-1,TRBV11-1,-
TGCGCCAGCAGCCTTCCCGATGTCGAGTACCAAGAGACCCAGTACTTC,CASSLPDVEYQETQYF,-,TRBJ2-5,TRBV4-3,few
TGTGCCAGCAGATCCGCGGGGGCGGTTGGCAATGAGCAGTTCTTC,CASRSAGAVGNEQFF,-,TRBJ2-1,TRBV11-2,-
TGTGCCAGTAGTACGGGGACTGCCCGCTACGAGCAGTACTTC,CASSTGTARYEQYF,-,TRBJ2-7,TRBV19,-
TGTGCCAGCAGCGTAGCTGGGACAGGGGAGAGGACTGAAGCTTTCTTT,CASSVAGTGERTEAFF,TRBD1,TRBJ1-1,TRBV9,-
TGTGCCAGCAGCAAAGCAGAAAAACCGACTAGCGGGAGGGGAGGTTCCTACGAGCAGTACTTC,CASSKAEKPTSGRGGSYEQYF,-,TRBJ2-7,TRBV21-1,-
TGCGCCAGCAGCCCCCCCGAAACAAGGGGGCGGGAAAAACTGTTTTTT,CASSPPETRGREKLFF,TRBD1,TRBJ1-4,TRBV4-1,-
TGTGCCAGCAGTGATTCGGGACAGCCGACCATCGGCTACACCTTC,CASSDSGQPTIGYTF,TRBD1,TRBJ1-2,TRBV2,-
TGTGCCAGCCGTCGACAGTACTCTGGGGCCAACGTCCTGACTTTC,CASRRQYSGANVLTF,-,TRBJ2-6,TRBV6-5,-
TGTGCCTGGAGTGTAACAGGGACGGGTCGCTACACCTTC,CAWSVTGTGRYTF,-,TRBJ1-2,TRBV30,-
TGTGCCAGCAGCTTAGTGGCAGGGGGCAGTTACGAGCAGTACTTC,CASSLVAGGSYEQYF,TRBD1,TRBJ2-7,TRBV7-2,once
TGTGCCTGGAGTCCATCGTGGACTCTTGAAGCTTTCTTT,CAWSPSWTLEAFF,-,TRBJ1-1,TRBV30,few
TGTGCCAGTAAATGGAGGGAAGGCGGTCAGCCCCAGCATTTT,CASKWREGGQPQHF,-,TRBJ1-5,TRBV19,-
TGTGCCAGCAGTGAAACAGGACTGAACACTGAAGCTTTCTTT,CASSETGLNTEAFF,-,TRBJ1-1,TRBV6-1,-
TGTGCCAGCAGTAACCCGGGACAGGGGACCTCTGGGGCCAACGTCCTGACTTTC,CASSNPGQGTSGANVLTF,TRBD1,TRBJ2-6,TRBV25-1,-
TGTGCCAGCAGCCCGGACAGGCACACCGGGGAGCTGTTTTTT,CASSPDRHTGELFF,TRBD1,TRBJ2-2,TRBV5-4,-
TGTGCCAGCAGTTCCGACAGTATGGGTAATGAAAAACTGTTTTTT,CASSSDSMGNEKLFF,-,TRBJ1-4,TRBV28,once
TGTGCCAGCAGGGTATCCGTAGGACAAAGATACGAGCAGTACTTC,CASRVSVGQRYEQYF,-,TRBJ2-7,TRBV28,-
TGTGCCAGCAGTGACTCGACAGGGTTTGACGGCACAGATACGCAGTATTTT,CASSDSTGFDGTDTQYF,TRBD1,TRBJ2-3,TRBV2,few
TGTGCCAGCAGCCCTTCCCGACAGGGGGCGGGCGAGCAGTACTTC,CASSPSRQGAGEQYF,TRBD1,TRBJ2-7,TRBV7-8,-
TGTGCCAGCAGTTCCCACAGGGTGTACACTGAAGCTTTCTTT,CASSSHRVYTEAFF,-,TRBJ1-1,TRBV28,-
TGTGCCAGCAGTTATAACTATGCGGGACAGAATTACTACGAGCAGTACTTC,CASSYNYAGQNYYEQYF,-,TRBJ2-7,TRBV2,-
TGTGCCAGCAGCTTAGCTTCGGACAGGGACACACCCTACGAGCAGTACTTC,CASSLASDRDTPYEQYF,TRBD1,TRBJ2-7,TRBV7-8,-
TGTTCCAGCAGCTTATCTCTAACAGGGATCCAAGAGACCCAGTACTTC,CSSSLSLTGIQETQYF,-,TRBJ2-5,TRBV7-9,-
TGCGCCAGCAGCTTGCAGACAGGCACCCCTGAAGCTTTCTTT,CASSLQTGTPEAFF,-,TRBJ1-1,TRBV5-1,once
TGTGCCAGCAGCTTAGGGGGGGGTTGGTACAATGAGCAGTTCTTC,CASSLGGGWYNEQFF,TRBD2,TRBJ2-1,TRBV7-3,-
TGTGCCAGCAGCTCGACCTTTGGGAGGGGTAACACTGAAGCTTTCTTT,CASSSTFGRGNTEAFF,-,TRBJ1-1,TRBV5-4,few
TGTGCCAGCAGCCCCAGACAGGGAGGCCCTGAAGCTTTCTTT,CASSPRQGGPEAFF,TRBD1,TRBJ1-1,TRBV5-5,-
TGTGCCAGCAGTTTACGCAGGCCCAATCAGCCCCAGCATTTT,CASSLRRPNQPQHF,-,TRBJ1-5,TRBV27,-
TGTGCCAGCATCAGGGTGGGTGGCTACACCTTC,CASIRVGGYTF,-,TRBJ1-2,TRBV21-1,-
TGTGCCAGCCTCACAGGGGAGAACTATGGCTACACCTTC,CASLTGENYGYTF,TRBD1,TRBJ1-2,TRBV28,-
TGTGCCAGCAGCTTAGGTATGAGGGTAGACACTGAAGCTTTCTTT,CASSLGMRVDTEAFF,-,TRBJ1-1,TRBV7-3,once
TGTGCCAGCAGCTTCAGACTAGCGGGGCCCCAGGATGAGCAGTTCTTC,CASSFRLAGPQDEQFF,TRBD2,TRBJ2-1,TRBV11-2,-
TGTGCCAGCAGTCGGACTAGCGGGGGGTCTCCCTACGAGCAGTACTTC,CASSRTSGGSPYEQYF,TRBD2,TRBJ2-7,TRBV2,-
TGTGCCAGCAGCCCGGGACTAGCGGGGGCGAGCTCCTACGAGCAGTACTTC,CASSPGLAGASSYEQYF,TRBD2,TRBJ2-7,TRBV5-4,-
TGTGCCAGCAGCATCACAGACTCTGGAAACACCATATATTTT,CASSITDSGNTIYF,-,TRBJ1-3,TRBV6-6,few
TGTGCCAGCAGGCGGTGGCTTAGCAATGAGCAGTTCTTC,CASRRWLSNEQFF,-,TRBJ2-1,TRBV5-6,-
TGTGCCAGCAGCTTACTTGGGGGGACCTCCTACAATGAGCAGTTCTTC,CASSLLGGTSYNEQFF,-,TRBJ2-1,TRBV5-5,-
TGCAGCGTTTTGCTGGCGGACAATGAGCAGTTCTTC,CSVLLADNEQFF,-,TRBJ2-1,TRBV29-1,-
TGTGCCAGCTCACCGGGAGGAGGTCAGCCCCAGCATTTT,CASSPGGGQPQHF,-,TRBJ1-5,TRBV18,-
TGTGCCAGCAGCCTAACAGAATACGAGCAGTACTTC,CASSLTEYEQYF,-,TRBJ2-7,TRBV28,-